This T cell receptor (beta chain) appears in the sequencing data of a study of OX40 agonist ivuxolimab in advanced cancers. Overall study context: Patients received the agonistic anti-OX40 (CD134) antibody ivuxolimab. Ivuxolimab, which patients received intravenously every 2 weeks, was dosed at 0.01 to 10 mg/kg.

Between the trimmed V and J ends, which lost 2 bases and 0 bases, there was a span of 8 bases. Germline CDR1 is MNHNY and CDR2 is SVGAGI (reference sequence). This CDR3 region has 14 residues. The data were produced by immunoSEQ multiplex PCR, yet TCRdb's version contains in-frame clones alone and is incomplete. The sample has 25,000 to 35,000 clones, less than 90% seen once; the top ten hold roughly a sixth. As regards this clone: No antigen is known for it.

Points from the study as a whole: On average, CD8+ T cells had more expanded clones than CD4+.

The source of this sequence is an adult with an advanced solid tumor such as melanoma, head and neck, liver or kidney cancer. Material: CD4+ or CD8+ T cells sorted from blood, obtained in a trial of the OX40 agonist ivuxolimab. The chain recombines TRBV6-6 with TRBJ2-7, with D perhaps matching TRBD1 (6 bases). The CDR3 DNA reads TGTGCCAGCAGTTACGGGGACACCTCCTACGAGCAGTACTTC. It translates to CASSYGDTSYEQYF.